Listed here are 13 T cell receptor delta chains from one sample, sequenced in a study of delta chains in infants with herpesvirus infections. Reverse transcription of PBMC RNA used primers specific for the gamma and delta chains. TCRdb reran clone calling via CATT on the RT-PCR reads. The profile shows about a thousand delta-chain clones, approximately 25% of them singletons. The material was peripheral blood, obtained at time point 2 of longitudinal follow-up. The receptor set was obtained from a human donor who was a Ugandan infant, either HIV-exposed or HIV-unexposed (not recorded which).

Worth noting for this clone: A much larger clonotype is one base distant, so this may be a read error. Other DNA sequences within the sample encode an identical CDR3. This rearrangement joins TRDV3 to TRDJ1; 10 nucleotides match TRDD3. Germline V gene sequence: CDR1 TVYSNPD, CDR2 GDNSRS (reference sequence). The CDR3 sequence is 16 residues long. The J segment lost 10 bases and the V segment lost 1 base, leaving 18 bases of the junction unmatched. CDR3 sequence: CAFMPPTGDTPLGLIF. CDR3 nucleotide sequence: TGTGCCTTTATGCCCCCTACGGGGGATACGCCGTTGGGACTCATCTTT.

This clone rates as large. This chain joins TRDV2 and TRDJ3; 10 positions match TRDD3. The trim removed 0 bases at V and 0 bases at J, leaving 4 bases unmatched. This CDR3 is built from 19 residues. CDR1 and CDR2 from the germline V gene are GEAIGNYY and EKD. As DNA, the CDR3 is TGTGCCTGTGACACCGGGGGATACGCAAGCTCCTGGGACACCCGACAGATGTTTTTC. This translates into CACDTGGYASSWDTRQMFF.

On this clone: Mismatch with germline at one junction end may stem from a read error. J is TRDJ1 and V is TRDV2; 10 bases are a match to TRDD3. The CDR3 is made up of 18 amino acids. From germline, CDR1 is GEAIGNYY and CDR2 EKD. This chain's CDR3 is CARETRSSTGGYTDKLIF. The CDR3 bases are TGTGCCCGTGAGACTAGGAGTAGTACTGGGGGATACACCGATAAACTCATCTTT.

About this clone: A much larger clone differs from this one at a single base, so this may be a read error. The chain employs TRDV1 and TRDJ1; 8 bases match TRDD3. The CDR3 extends over 18 amino acids. The junction had 23 bases not matched to a gene; V was cut back by 4 bases and J by 10 bases. Germline loops: CDR1 TSWWSYY, CDR2 QGS. In DNA, the CDR3 is TGTGCTCTTGGGGGACTAGGTCCAGGGACTTCGGGGGATAATAGACTCATCTTT. It encodes CALGGLGPGTSGDNRLIF.

Remarks on this clone: Possible read error: a much larger clone is one base away. V usage is TRDV1 and J usage is TRDJ1; possibly TRDD2 for D (6 bases). In germline, CDR1 is TSWWSYY, CDR2 QGS. V was shortened by 2 bases and J by 3 bases, with 28 bases between the two germline ends. This CDR3 is built from 20 residues. In DNA, the CDR3 is TGTGCTCTTGGGGAATTTCCTAATCGACCTTATCCACCACACGCCGATAAACTCATCTTT. Translating it yields CALGEFPNRPYPPHADKLIF.

In its sample, this clone is medium-sized (0.01 to 0.1%). The rearrangement uses TRDV1 and TRDJ1; D is possibly TRDD3 (10 bases). V was cut by 0 bases and J by 1 base, with 39 bases left in between. The CDR3 covers 25 residues. CDR1 and CDR2 from the germline V gene are TSWWSYY and QGS. For the CDR3, the DNA is TGTGCTCTTGGGGAACTTAACCCACTGGCCTTCCTACGGGGTTGGGGGATACTGCCCACCGATAAACTCATCTTT. Translation: CALGELNPLAFLRGWGILPTDKLIF.

Turning to this clone: A single base is all that separates this from a far larger clone, so a read error is likely. The chain joins TRDV1 to TRDJ1; possible D gene TRDD2, 5 bases. Germline assignment: CDR1 TSWWSYY and CDR2 QGS. The CDR3 is 12 amino acids. Trimming stripped 7 bases from V and 3 bases from J, with 9 bases between. The CDR3 coding sequence is TGTGCTCTTGCCTACGACGCCGATAAACTCATCTTT. This translates into CALAYDADKLIF.

Remarks on this clone: A much bigger clone sits one base away, suggesting this may be a read error. The rearrangement joins TRAV29/DV5 to TRDJ1; possibly TRDD2 for D (7 bases). CDR1 and CDR2 from the germline V gene are NSMFDY and ISSIKDK. CDR3 length equals 22 residues. V was pared by 2 bases and J by 0 bases, with 35 bases between. The CDR3 here is CAARPYSYPGDFATGNTDKLIF. The DNA of the CDR3 is TGTGCAGCAAGGCCGTATTCCTACCCTGGGGATTTTGCCACCGGGAACACCGATAAACTCATCTTT. Complete variable domain (other parts from reference TRAV29/DV5 and TRDJ1): DQQVKQNSPSLSVQEGRISILNCDYTNSMFDYFLWYKKYPAEGPTFLISISSIKDKNEDGRFTVFLNKSAKHLSLHIVPSQPGDSAVYFCAARPYSYPGDFATGNTDKLIFGKGTRVTVEP.

With respect to this clone: This likely came from a read error, as a far larger clone is one base away. V and J are TRDV2 and TRDJ3, with D possibly matching TRDD3 (5 bases). The CDR3 has 19 residues. Germline CDR1 GEAIGNYY, CDR2 EKD. With 3 bases removed from V and 0 bases from J, the gap between germline ends came to 17 bases. Written as DNA, the CDR3 is TGTGCCTGTGACCATACGGATCCCCAAAGCTCCTGGGACACCCGACAGATGTTTTTC. Translated: CACDHTDPQSSWDTRQMFF.

This rearrangement joins TRDV1 to TRDJ1, with D possibly TRDD3 on 6 matching bases. The V end was cut by 3 bases, the J end by 0 bases, with 32 bases between. This CDR3 is built from 22 residues. Germline CDR1 TSWWSYY, CDR2 QGS. The CDR3 sequence is CALGEPLNPRRRLRGYTDKLIF. DNA of the CDR3: TGTGCTCTTGGGGAGCCGCTCAATCCAAGACGCCGCCTAAGGGGATACACCGATAAACTCATCTTT.

This clone is classed as large. It is unclear where the CDR3 begins or ends on the DNA, so no DNA is shown, and the CDR3 is as TCRdb lists it. J is TRDJ1 and V is TRAV29/DV5; the table's D call of TRDD3 was not tested on the DNA. CDR1 is NSMFDY and CDR2 is ISSIKDK in the germline V gene. The length of the CDR3 is 17 amino acids, counting both ends. CDR3 amino acids: CSVLLSPGIHDTDKLIF.

As for this clone: This is likely an artifact of a read error, given a far larger clone one base away. The chain is built from TRDV1 and TRDJ1; D unresolved. There are 17 residues in the CDR3. Germline V lookup: CDR1 TSWWSYY, CDR2 QGS. V shed 2 bases and J shed 0 bases, with 16 bases lying between them. The CDR3 DNA sequence: TGTGCTCTTGGGGAATTGGCTGCCATACTGTACACCGATAAACTCATCTTT. Translation: CALGELAAILYTDKLIF.

This clone ranks as large. CDR3 region: CACDTGGYFSSWDTRQMFF. CDR3 nucleotides: TGTGCCTGTGACACTGGGGGATACTTCAGCTCCTGGGACACCCGACAGATGTTTTTC. The V call is TRDV2, the J call TRDJ3; 10 bases match TRDD3. The ends lost 1 base at V and 0 bases at J; junction bases unmatched: 5. CDR1 and CDR2 from the germline V gene are GEAIGNYY and EKD. The CDR3 is 19 residues long.